The clone carrying this TCR beta chain was observed many times. The data are from a study of low-dose radiotherapy and immunotherapy resistance in tumors. Time point defined: before trial treatment. Using a constant-region primer together with a V-primer adapter, TCRs were subjected to 20 PCR cycles of amplification. MiXCR, run by TCRdb on the reads, gives a single entry per CDR3 protein. The profile shows under 60,000 distinct CDR3 sequences, about 10% of them singletons. V was clipped by 2 bases and J by 1 base, with 10 bases between them. Germline CDR1 and CDR2: MDHEN and SYDVKM. The CDR3 totals 15 residues.

This rearrangement joins TRBV28 to TRBJ2-3; no firm D call. This sample comprised PBMCs, obtained before treatment. The TCR comes from a female donor with ovarian cancer. The CDR3 coding sequence is TGTGCCAGCAGTTTAGTCCCCGAGGGCACAGATACGCAGTATTTT. Its protein is CASSLVPEGTDTQYF.